This T cell receptor (beta chain) appears in the sequencing data of a study of beta chain features in type 1 diabetes. The sequenced template was cDNA made from the entire isolated RNA. Sequencing used immunoSEQ multiplex PCR; TCRdb keeps in-frame clones, though not all of them. The table includes 600,000 to 650,000 clones, roughly 15% detected once. In this sample, this clone turned up many times. Germline V lookup: CDR1 LGHNA, CDR2 YNFKEQ. Between the trimmed V and J ends, which lost 8 bases and 3 bases, there was a span of 5 bases. The CDR3 has 11 amino acids. The chain has TRBV4-2 and TRBJ2-1, with D uncertain. Sequenced material: naive CD4+ T cells from blood. The sequence was obtained from a man younger than 35 in good health. The CDR3: CASRNYNEQFF. CDR3 bases: TGTGCCAGCCGCAACTACAATGAGCAGTTCTTC.